This T cell receptor beta chain came from a study of cytomegalovirus exposure and HLA in healthy donors. Germline V gene sequence: CDR1 SQVTM, CDR2 ANQGSEA. Trimming removed 4 bases from V and 4 bases from J; junction bases left unmatched: 15. This CDR3 comprises 16 residues. Amplification used 60 Vbeta primers and 13 Jbeta primers. The method was immunoSEQ multiplex PCR; TCRdb's version includes in-frame clones alone and lacks a portion of them. The sample records over 150,000 clones, approximately 80% being singletons. Regarding this clone: No antigen is known for it.

These donors counted as nominally healthy when sampled, but unrecorded immune exposures were likely. Study findings and constraints: Later work showed greater clonal expansion in HLA-associated TCR beta chains than in equally common others. In a later analysis, common viral pathogens appeared linked to several of the most significant clusters. The study put about 180 TCR beta chains on its list as cytomegalovirus-associated.

This clonotype was sampled from a man aged 25 to 45 in good health and CMV-seropositive. The sample comprised PBMCs. The genes are TRBV29-1 and TRBJ2-7; TRBD1 aligns across 8 bases. CDR3 residues: CSVGGVTGAPGYEQYF. For the CDR3, the DNA is TGCAGCGTTGGGGGGGTGACAGGGGCGCCGGGTTACGAGCAGTACTTC.